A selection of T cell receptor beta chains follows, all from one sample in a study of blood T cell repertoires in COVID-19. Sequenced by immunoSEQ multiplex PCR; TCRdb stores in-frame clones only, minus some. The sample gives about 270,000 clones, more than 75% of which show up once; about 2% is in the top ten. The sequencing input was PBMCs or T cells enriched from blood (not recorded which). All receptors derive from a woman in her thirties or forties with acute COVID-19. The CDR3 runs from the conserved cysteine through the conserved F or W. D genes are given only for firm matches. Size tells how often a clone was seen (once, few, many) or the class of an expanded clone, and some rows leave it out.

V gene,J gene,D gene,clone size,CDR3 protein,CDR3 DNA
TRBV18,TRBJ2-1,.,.,CASSPPSRNEQFF,TGTGCCAGCTCACCACCGTCTCGCAATGAGCAGTTCTTC
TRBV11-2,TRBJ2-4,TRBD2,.,CASSATGRRDIQYF,TGTGCCAGCAGCGCCACCGGGAGGCGGGACATTCAGTACTTC
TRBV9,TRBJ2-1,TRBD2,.,CATPRGGRYNEQFF,TGTGCCACCCCGCGGGGGGGCCGATACAATGAGCAGTTCTTC
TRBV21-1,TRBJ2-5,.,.,CAIREGGRETQYF,TGTGCCATCAGGGAAGGGGGTAGGGAGACCCAGTACTTC
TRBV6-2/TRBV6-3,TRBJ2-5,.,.,CASSSLGLAAQETQYF,TGTGCCAGCAGCTCGCTCGGACTCGCCGCGCAAGAGACCCAGTACTTC
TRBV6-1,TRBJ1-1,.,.,CASSEHWARGEAEAFF,TGTGCCAGCAGTGAACACTGGGCTCGGGGAGAGGCTGAAGCTTTCTTT
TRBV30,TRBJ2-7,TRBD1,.,CAWSVWTGMGYEQYF,TGTGCCTGGAGTGTTTGGACAGGGATGGGATACGAGCAGTACTTC
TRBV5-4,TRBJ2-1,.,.,CATAARLGGSFRNEQFF,TGTGCCACCGCAGCTCGACTAGGGGGCAGTTTTCGCAATGAGCAGTTCTTC
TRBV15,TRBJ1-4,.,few,CATREGREDEKLFF,TGTGCCACCCGGGAGGGCAGGGAAGATGAAAAACTGTTTTTT
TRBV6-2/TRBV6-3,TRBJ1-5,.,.,CASSYAGGNNQPQHF,TGTGCCAGCAGTTACGCGGGGGGTAACAATCAGCCCCAGCATTTT
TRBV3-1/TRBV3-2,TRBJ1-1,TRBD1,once,CASSLRTGLKAFF,TGTGCCAGCAGCCTTCGGACAGGGCTCAAAGCTTTCTTT
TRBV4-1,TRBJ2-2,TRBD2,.,CASSHQSGTSVSGELFF,TGCGCCAGCAGCCATCAATCTGGGACTAGTGTTTCCGGGGAGCTGTTTTTT
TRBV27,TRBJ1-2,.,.,CASTRGYTF,TGTGCCAGTACCCGGGGCTACACCTTC
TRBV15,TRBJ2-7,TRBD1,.,CATSRDRGREQYF,TGTGCCACCAGCAGGGACAGGGGGCGCGAGCAGTACTTC
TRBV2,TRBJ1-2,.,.,CASSESRAPSHYGYTF,TGTGCCAGCAGTGAGAGCAGGGCCCCGTCACACTATGGCTACACCTTC
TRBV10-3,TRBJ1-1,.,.,CAISGQMNTEAFF,TGTGCCATCAGCGGACAGATGAACACTGAAGCTTTCTTT
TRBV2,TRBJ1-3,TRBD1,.,CASSTGTGGFGNTIYF,TGTGCCAGCAGTACTGGGACAGGGGGTTTTGGAAACACCATATATTTT
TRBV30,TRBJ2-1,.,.,CAWNRAFSYNEQFF,TGTGCCTGGAACAGGGCCTTCTCCTACAATGAGCAGTTCTTC
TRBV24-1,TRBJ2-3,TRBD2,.,CATSDFTTSGDTQYF,TGTGCCACCAGTGATTTTACGACTAGCGGAGATACGCAGTATTTT
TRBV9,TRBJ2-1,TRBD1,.,CASSPRGRDRAYNEQFF,TGTGCCAGCAGCCCAAGGGGCCGGGACAGGGCCTACAATGAGCAGTTCTTC
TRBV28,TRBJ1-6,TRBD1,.,CASTDRGWSYNSPLHF,TGTGCCAGTACGGACAGGGGATGGTCCTATAATTCACCCCTCCACTTT
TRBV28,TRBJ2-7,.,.,CASSLGGYEQYF,TGTGCCAGCAGTTTGGGGGGCTACGAGCAGTACTTC
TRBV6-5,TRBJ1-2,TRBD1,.,CASRFTGTVNYGYTF,TGTGCCAGCAGATTCACCGGGACAGTGAACTATGGCTACACCTTC
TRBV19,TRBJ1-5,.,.,CASSLRGEQPQHF,TGTGCCAGTAGTCTCCGCGGAGAGCAGCCCCAGCATTTT
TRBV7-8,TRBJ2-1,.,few,CASSSQGSSYNEQFF,TGTGCCAGCAGTTCTCAGGGAAGCTCCTACAATGAGCAGTTCTTC
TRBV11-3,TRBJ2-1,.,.,CASSPGWRAYNEQFF,TGTGCCAGCAGCCCGGGGTGGCGGGCTTACAATGAGCAGTTCTTC
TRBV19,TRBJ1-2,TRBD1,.,CASSGTGIAYGYTF,TGTGCCAGTTCAGGGACAGGGATTGCCTATGGCTACACCTTC
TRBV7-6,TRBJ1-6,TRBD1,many,CASSSNDLRDRILSPLHF,TGTGCCAGCAGCTCTAACGACCTCCGGGACAGGATCCTTTCACCCCTCCACTTT